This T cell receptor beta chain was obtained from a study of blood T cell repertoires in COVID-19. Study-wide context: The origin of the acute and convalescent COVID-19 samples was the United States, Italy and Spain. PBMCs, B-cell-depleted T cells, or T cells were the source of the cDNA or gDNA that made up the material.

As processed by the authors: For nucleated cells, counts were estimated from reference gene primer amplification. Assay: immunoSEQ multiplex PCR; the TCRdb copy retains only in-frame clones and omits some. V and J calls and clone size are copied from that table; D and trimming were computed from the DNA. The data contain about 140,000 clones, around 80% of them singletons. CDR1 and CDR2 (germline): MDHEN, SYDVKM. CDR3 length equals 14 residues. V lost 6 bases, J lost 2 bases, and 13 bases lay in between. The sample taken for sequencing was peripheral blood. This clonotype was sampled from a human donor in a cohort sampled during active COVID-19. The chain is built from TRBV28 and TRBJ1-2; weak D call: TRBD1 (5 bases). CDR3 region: CASRLQEENYGYTF. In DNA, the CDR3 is TGTGCCAGCAGGTTACAGGAAGAGAACTATGGCTACACCTTC.